The TCR beta chain described here comes from a study of blood T cell repertoires in COVID-19. Study background: PBMCs, B-cell-depleted T cells, or T cells provided the cDNA or gDNA that made up the material.

CDR1 SGHTA and CDR2 FQGNSA come from the germline V gene. This CDR3 comprises 14 residues. V shed 4 bases, J shed 5 bases, and the junction held 6 bases outside the gene matches. Assay: immunoSEQ multiplex PCR; the TCRdb copy retains only in-frame clones and omits some. This sample has 85,000 to 130,000 clones; roughly 90% occur once, and the top ten carry roughly 5%. This sequence was found in a man aged 65-85 years with acute or convalescent COVID-19. Source material: peripheral blood. The rearrangement joins TRBV7-2 to TRBJ2-7, with 9 positions matching TRBD1. In DNA, the CDR3 is TGTGCCAGCAGCTACCGGGACAGGGCCGACGAGCAGTACTTC. Protein product: CASSYRDRADEQYF.